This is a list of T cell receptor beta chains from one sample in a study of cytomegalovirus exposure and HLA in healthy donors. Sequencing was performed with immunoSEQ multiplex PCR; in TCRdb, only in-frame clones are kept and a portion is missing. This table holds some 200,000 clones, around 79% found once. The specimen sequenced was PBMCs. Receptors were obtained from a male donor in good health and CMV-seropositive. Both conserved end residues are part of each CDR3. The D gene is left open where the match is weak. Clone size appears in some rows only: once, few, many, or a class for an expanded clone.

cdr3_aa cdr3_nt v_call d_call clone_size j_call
CASSPPGGTDTQYF TGTGCCAGCAGCCCCCCCGGGGGCACAGATACGCAGTATTTT TRBV5-4 . . TRBJ2-3
CATRRGLNTEAFF TGTGCCACCCGCAGGGGGCTGAACACTGAAGCTTTCTTT TRBV6-5 TRBD1 . TRBJ1-1
CSVTSASTDTQYF TGCAGCGTGACTAGCGCTAGCACAGATACGCAGTATTTT TRBV29-1 TRBD2 . TRBJ2-3
CASSLRQDSYEQYF TGTGCCAGCAGCTTAAGGCAGGACTCCTACGAGCAGTACTTC TRBV7-9 . . TRBJ2-7
CASSPVVAGAYEQFF TGCGCCAGCAGCCCGGTTGTGGCGGGAGCCTATGAGCAGTTCTTC TRBV5-1 TRBD2 . TRBJ2-1
CASSYGQGDQPQHF TGCGCCAGCAGCTACGGACAGGGGGATCAGCCCCAGCATTTT TRBV5-1 TRBD1 . TRBJ1-5
CASSLALVALYNEQFF TGTGCCAGCAGCTTAGCGCTAGTAGCGCTTTACAATGAGCAGTTCTTC TRBV7-2 . few TRBJ2-1
CASSVGGRTNTGELFF TGTGCCAGCAGCGTAGGGGGGCGTACGAACACCGGGGAGCTGTTTTTT TRBV9 . . TRBJ2-2
CASSWDSRNQPQHF TGCGCCAGCAGCTGGGACAGCCGCAATCAGCCCCAGCATTTT TRBV5-1 TRBD1 once TRBJ1-5
CASSSPEYRDLSYLEQYF TGTGCCAGCAGCTCGCCAGAGTACCGGGATCTCTCCTACCTCGAGCAGTACTTC TRBV7-9 . once TRBJ2-7
CASSGNYRDRVNSPLHF TGTGCCAGCAGTGGTAATTACCGGGACAGGGTGAATTCACCCCTCCACTTT TRBV2 TRBD1 . TRBJ1-6
CASSLDSRGEQYF TGTGCCAGCTCACTAGATTCTCGAGGCGAGCAGTACTTC TRBV18 . . TRBJ2-7
CASGFGWGNTIYF TGTGCTAGTGGTTTTGGCTGGGGAAACACCATATATTTT TRBV12-5 . . TRBJ1-3
CASSSDREGEQYF TGTGCCAGTAGTAGTGACAGGGAAGGCGAGCAGTACTTC TRBV19 TRBD1 . TRBJ2-7
CASSQQTGAPYEQYF TGTGCCAGCTCACAACAGACAGGTGCTCCCTACGAGCAGTACTTC TRBV18 . . TRBJ2-7
CASSHKLAGRYEQYF TGTGCCAGCAGCCACAAGCTAGCGGGTCGCTACGAGCAGTACTTC TRBV5-4 TRBD2 . TRBJ2-7
CASTKPPGLAGAVTGELFF TGTGCCAGTACGAAACCGCCGGGACTAGCGGGAGCGGTCACCGGGGAGCTGTTTTTT TRBV19 TRBD2 . TRBJ2-2
CASSVGPATRQGQTGELFF TGTGCCAGCAGCGTAGGGCCCGCAACGAGACAGGGTCAGACCGGGGAGCTGTTTTTT TRBV9 TRBD1 . TRBJ2-2
CASSFGQANPGELFF TGTGCCAGCAGCTTTGGTCAGGCGAACCCCGGGGAGCTGTTTTTT TRBV7-3 . few TRBJ2-2
CASSQRLVAKEQYF TGCGCCAGCAGCCAACGACTAGTAGCTAAAGAGCAGTACTTC TRBV4-1 . . TRBJ2-7
CASSQFSGAYEQYF TGCGCCAGCAGCCAATTTAGCGGCGCCTACGAGCAGTACTTC TRBV4-3 . . TRBJ2-7
CASTGGETQYF TGTGCCAGTACCGGGGGGGAGACCCAGTACTTC TRBV19 TRBD2 . TRBJ2-5
CASSRGGGSQFF TGTGCCAGCAGCCGTGGGGGCGGGAGTCAGTTCTTC TRBV14 . . TRBJ2-1
CASSSGQFSYNEQFF TGTGCCAGCAGTTCTGGACAGTTCTCCTACAATGAGCAGTTCTTC TRBV5-6 . . TRBJ2-1
CASSPRQGRSYEQYF TGCGCCAGCAGCCCCAGACAGGGGCGCTCCTACGAGCAGTACTTC TRBV5-1 TRBD1 . TRBJ2-7
CSSSEGTSNF TGTTCCAGCAGCGAGGGGACTTCGAATTTT TRBV7-9 . . TRBJ2-3
CASSEYQKTPGNTIYF TGTGCCAGCAGTGAGTATCAGAAGACACCCGGAAACACCATATATTTT TRBV5-4 . . TRBJ1-3
CASSLGVFPEAFF TGTGCCAGCAGCTTAGGCGTTTTCCCAGAAGCTTTCTTT TRBV7-9 . . TRBJ1-1
CASISANEQFF TGTGCCAGCATCAGCGCCAATGAGCAGTTCTTC TRBV6-1 . few TRBJ2-1
CASSLGMAGGDEQFF TGCGCCAGCAGCCTGGGCATGGCCGGAGGCGATGAGCAGTTCTTC TRBV4-1 . . TRBJ2-1
CASSQDREAAYNEQFF TGTGCCAGCAGCCAAGATAGAGAAGCGGCGTACAATGAGCAGTTCTTC TRBV4-2 . . TRBJ2-1
CASSPTGYNEQFF TGTGCCAGCAGCCCAACAGGGTACAATGAGCAGTTCTTC TRBV25-1 . . TRBJ2-1
CASSEVSQKSNQPQHF TGCGCCAGCAGTGAGGTGTCCCAAAAAAGCAATCAGCCCCAGCATTTT TRBV10-1 . few TRBJ1-5
CASRSGTGGSTDTQYF TGTGCCAGCAGGTCCGGGACTGGTGGGTCCACAGATACGCAGTATTTT TRBV9 . . TRBJ2-3
CASFAARTDTQYF TGTGCCAGCTTCGCGGCTCGCACAGATACGCAGTATTTT TRBV6-6 . . TRBJ2-3
CASSLPGLAGNPNAGELFF TGTGCCAGCAGTCTACCGGGACTAGCGGGAAATCCGAACGCCGGGGAGCTGTTTTTT TRBV27 TRBD2 . TRBJ2-2
CASSPMADQETQYF TGTGCCAGCTCACCTATGGCAGACCAAGAGACCCAGTACTTC TRBV18 . . TRBJ2-5
CASSVALTSGKRSTDTQYF TGTGCCAGCAGCGTAGCTCTCACTAGCGGGAAAAGGAGCACAGATACGCAGTATTTT TRBV9 TRBD2 . TRBJ2-3
CASSPTGTLNIQYF TGTGCCAGTAGTCCGACCGGGACATTGAACATTCAGTACTTC TRBV19 . . TRBJ2-4
CASSPLAGDFSYNEQFF TGCGCCAGCAGCCCCTTGGCCGGGGATTTCTCCTACAATGAGCAGTTCTTC TRBV5-1 . . TRBJ2-1
CASSGQGNNYGYTF TGTGCCAGCAGCGGACAGGGGAATAACTATGGCTACACCTTC TRBV7-6 TRBD1 . TRBJ1-2
CASSVLGDGYTF TGTGCCAGCAGCGTACTAGGGGATGGCTACACCTTC TRBV9 . . TRBJ1-2
CASRPGQSNEKLFF TGTGCCAGCAGACCGGGACAGAGTAATGAAAAACTGTTTTTT TRBV7-2 TRBD1 few TRBJ1-4
CSARREDIQYF TGCAGTGCTAGAAGGGAGGACATTCAGTACTTC TRBV20-1 . once TRBJ2-4
CASSDFGDTGELFF TGCGCCAGCAGTGACTTCGGGGACACCGGGGAGCTGTTTTTT TRBV10-2 . . TRBJ2-2
CASSLLAGGRTDTQYF TGTGCCAGCAGCTTACTAGCGGGGGGCCGCACAGATACGCAGTATTTT TRBV7-2 TRBD2 few TRBJ2-3
CASSRLAGVGELFF TGTGCCAGCAGTCGACTAGCGGGAGTCGGGGAGCTGTTTTTT TRBV2 TRBD2 . TRBJ2-2
CASPPGGGNSPLHF TGTGCCAGCCCCCCGGGGGGGGGAAATTCACCCCTCCACTTT TRBV9 . . TRBJ1-6
CASSAPSSGFYNEQFF TGTGCCAGCAGCGCGCCTTCTAGCGGGTTTTACAATGAGCAGTTCTTC TRBV9 TRBD2 . TRBJ2-1
CASSEYLFREDTEAFF TGTGCCAGCAGTGAATATTTATTTCGAGAGGACACTGAAGCTTTCTTT TRBV2 . . TRBJ1-1
CSGLTGGRPEAFF TGCAGCGGTCTGACAGGGGGTCGGCCTGAAGCTTTCTTT TRBV29-1 TRBD1 few TRBJ1-1
CASSLVSVRSAIGAEKLFF TGTGCCAGCAGCTTAGTTTCGGTTAGATCAGCCATTGGGGCTGAAAAACTGTTTTTT TRBV7-2 . . TRBJ1-4
CASSWSGTGGEAQHF TGTGCCAGCAGCTGGTCTGGGACAGGGGGGGAGGCACAGCATTTT TRBV7-9 TRBD1 . TRBJ1-5
CASSPGRGTDTQYF TGTGCCAGCAGCCCCGGGAGGGGTACAGATACGCAGTATTTT TRBV7-9 TRBD2 . TRBJ2-3
CASSPVGSGRQYF TGTGCCAGCAGCCCTGTTGGTAGCGGGAGACAGTACTTC TRBV11-2 TRBD2 . TRBJ2-7
CASCPDRVKEKLFF TGTGCCTCCTGCCCGGACAGGGTTAAGGAAAAACTGTTTTTT TRBV6-6 TRBD1 once TRBJ1-4
CASSFGTSNYEQYF TGTGCCAGCAGCTTTGGGACTAGCAACTACGAGCAGTACTTC TRBV7-2 TRBD2 . TRBJ2-7
CASSRDSPYEQYF TGTGCCAGCAGCCGGGACAGTCCCTACGAGCAGTACTTC TRBV11-3 TRBD1 . TRBJ2-7
CASSLYHTAGEQYF TGTGCCAGCAGCTTATACCACACGGCGGGTGAGCAGTACTTC TRBV7-3 . . TRBJ2-7
CASRGGRRGNEKLFF TGTGCCAGCAGGGGAGGGAGACGCGGTAATGAAAAACTGTTTTTT TRBV7-9 . . TRBJ1-4